These T cell receptor beta chains were read from a single sample in a study of blood T cells in healthy people across ages. MiXCR, applied by TCRdb to the 5' RACE reads, yields one record per CDR3 protein. This sample has 650,000 to 800,000 distinct CDR3 sequences, with under 45% found just once. The sequencing input was blood. All receptors derive from a man aged 55 to 69 in good health. Both conserved end residues are part of each CDR3. A D gene is named only where the DNA matches it firmly. Rows give clone size only sometimes, using once, few, many, or a class for an expanded clone.

>once|TRBD2|TRBJ2-1|TRBV12-3/TRBV12-4
CASRLLAGGQNEQFF
TGTGCCAGCAGGTTACTAGCGGGGGGGCAGAATGAGCAGTTCTTC
>few|NA|TRBJ2-4|TRBV2
CASYRDDENIQYF
TGTGCCAGCTACAGGGATGATGAAAACATTCAGTACTTC
>NA|NA|TRBJ2-7|TRBV4-3
CASSQVAGFEQYF
TGCGCCAGCAGCCAAGTCGCAGGGTTCGAGCAGTACTTC
>few|NA|TRBJ1-2|TRBV29-1
CSVPNRAGGYGYTF
TGCAGCGTCCCTAATCGGGCCGGGGGCTATGGCTACACCTTC
>NA|NA|TRBJ2-1|TRBV20-1
CSASGGTRLFF
TGCAGTGCTAGTGGAGGTACACGTCTGTTCTTC
>many|NA|TRBJ1-2|TRBV20-1
CSARAQGFGGYTF
TGCAGTGCTAGAGCCCAAGGGTTCGGGGGCTACACCTTC
>NA|TRBD1|TRBJ1-2|TRBV20-1
CSARDQGAYGYTF
TGCAGTGCTAGAGATCAGGGGGCCTATGGCTACACCTTC
>NA|TRBD2|TRBJ2-3|TRBV2
CASRDVAGTSTDTQYF
TGTGCCAGCAGGGACGTAGCGGGAACTAGCACAGATACGCAGTATTTT
>few|NA|TRBJ1-2|TRBV9
CASSPAGGAYYGYTF
TGTGCCAGCAGCCCTGCCGGGGGCGCTTACTATGGCTACACCTTC
>few|TRBD2|TRBJ2-3|TRBV7-2
CATQRGEGTDTQYF
TGTGCCACCCAGCGGGGGGAGGGTACAGATACGCAGTATTTT
>NA|TRBD1|TRBJ1-2|TRBV25-1
CASSAGTGGYGYTF
TGTGCCAGCAGCGCCGGGACAGGGGGTTATGGCTACACCTTC
>NA|NA|TRBJ1-2|TRBV3-1
CASSLQGRVNYGYTF
TGTGCCAGCAGCCTCCAGGGGAGGGTTAACTATGGCTACACCTTC
>few|TRBD1|TRBJ1-2|TRBV10-3
CAISDNGDRGIYGYTF
TGTGCCATCAGTGATAATGGGGACAGGGGGATCTATGGCTACACCTTC
>once|TRBD2|TRBJ2-1|TRBV5-1
CASKVAGGRYNEQFF
TGCGCCAGTAAAGTAGCGGGGGGACGATACAATGAGCAGTTCTTC